This is a list of T cell receptor beta chains from one sample in a study of immune evolution from preneoplasia to lung adenocarcinoma. Using immunoSEQ multiplex PCR, the repertoire was profiled, and TCRdb retains in-frame clones only, with some absent. This sample has approximately 6,900 clones, with 80% to 85% found just once. Sequencing was done on a sample of FFPE lung adenocarcinoma in situ tissue. All receptors come from an older donor with lung adenocarcinoma. Each CDR3 is given with its conserved first and last residue. The order of the fields is D gene, clone size, V gene, J gene, CDR3 protein, CDR3 DNA. D genes are given only for firm matches. Clone size is stated in some rows and not others, as once, few, many or a class when expanded.

>.|.|TRBV10-2|TRBJ2-4
CASSEGPRNIQYF
TGCGCCAGCAGTGAAGGGCCCCGGAACATTCAGTACTTC
>.|.|TRBV27|TRBJ2-7
CASSPETGLEQYF
TGTGCCAGCAGTCCTGAGACTGGCCTGGAGCAGTACTTC
>.|.|TRBV7-6|TRBJ2-5
CASSLVSWTGREETQYF
TGTGCCAGCAGCTTAGTATCTTGGACAGGGCGGGAGGAGACCCAGTACTTC
>.|.|TRBV11-2|TRBJ2-1
CASSLVGTGSYNEQFF
TGTGCCAGCAGCTTAGTAGGGACGGGCTCCTACAATGAGCAGTTCTTC
>TRBD1|.|TRBV2|TRBJ1-1
CASPDRGNTEAFF
TGTGCCAGCCCGGACAGGGGAAACACTGAAGCTTTCTTT
>.|.|TRBV21-1|TRBJ2-7
CASSKLRSPGPREQYF
TGTGCCAGCAGCAAACTCCGGTCCCCTGGTCCTCGCGAGCAGTACTTC
>TRBD1|.|TRBV7-8|TRBJ1-2
CASSPGAGGYGYTF
TGTGCCAGCAGCCCCGGTGCAGGGGGGTATGGCTACACCTTC
>.|.|TRBV10-2|TRBJ2-5
CASGIGETQYF
TGCGCCAGCGGGATTGGGGAGACCCAGTACTTC
>.|few|TRBV5-4|TRBJ2-3
CASSLGGGFTDTQYF
TGTGCCAGCAGCTTAGGGGGTGGATTCACAGATACGCAGTATTTT
>TRBD1|.|TRBV6-1|TRBJ2-4
CASSGQGVNIQYF
TGTGCCAGCAGTGGTCAGGGGGTGAACATTCAGTACTTC
>.|.|TRBV5-6|TRBJ2-4
CASSLQQSKNIQYF
TGTGCCAGCAGCTTGCAACAATCTAAAAACATTCAGTACTTC
>TRBD1|.|TRBV18|TRBJ2-7
CASSSITGGRNEQYF
TGTGCCAGCTCATCGATCACAGGGGGCAGGAACGAGCAGTACTTC
>.|.|TRBV30|TRBJ1-3
CAWDRLSGNTIYF
TGTGCCTGGGACAGGCTCTCTGGAAACACCATATATTTT
>.|once|TRBV5-4|TRBJ1-3
CASSLGQGKGNTIYF
TGTGCCAGCAGCTTGGGGCAGGGGAAAGGAAACACCATATATTTT
>TRBD2|once|TRBV2|TRBJ2-7
CASSGLAGGSYEQYF
TGTGCCAGCAGCGGACTAGCGGGAGGATCCTACGAGCAGTACTTC
>.|.|TRBV10-2|TRBJ2-1
CASSVRPEGKNEQFF
TGCGCCAGCAGTGTAAGACCCGAGGGAAAGAATGAGCAGTTCTTC
>.|once|TRBV11-2|TRBJ1-1
CASSHTTGLDAFF
TGTGCCAGCAGCCACACTACAGGACTGGATGCTTTCTTT
>TRBD2|.|TRBV6-4|TRBJ2-2
CASSDPTSQNTGELFF
TGTGCCAGCAGTGATCCGACTAGCCAGAACACCGGGGAGCTGTTTTTT
>.|few|TRBV5-1|TRBJ1-3
CASADINSGNTIYF
TGCGCCAGCGCGGACATTAACTCTGGAAACACCATATATTTT
>.|.|TRBV15|TRBJ2-7
CATSREGFEQYF
TGTGCCACCAGCAGAGAAGGGTTCGAGCAGTACTTC
>.|.|TRBV5-5|TRBJ2-7
CASSLGGGVRNEQYF
TGTGCCAGCAGCTTGGGAGGAGGTGTAAGGAACGAGCAGTACTTC
>.|.|TRBV7-2|TRBJ2-2
CASSTLANTGELFF
TGTGCCAGCAGCACACTAGCGAACACCGGGGAGCTGTTTTTT
>TRBD1|.|TRBV7-9|TRBJ2-5
CASSWLGQARGTQYF
TGTGCCAGCAGTTGGTTGGGACAGGCCAGAGGGACCCAGTACTTC
>.|.|TRBV7-9|TRBJ1-1
CASSLVGGVNTEAFF
TGTGCCAGCAGCTTAGTGGGGGGGGTGAACACTGAAGCTTTCTTT